These T cell receptor beta chains were read from a single sample in a study of regulatory dendritic cells for organ transplantation. The assay was immunoSEQ multiplex PCR, and TCRdb's table has in-frame clones only and misses some. This sample has under 35,000 clones, with roughly 84% found just once. Sequenced material: naive CD8+ T cells from blood. Receptors originate from a human donor in good health. CDR3s include the opening cysteine and the closing phenylalanine or tryptophan. The D gene is left open where the match is weak. Some rows mark clone size as missing; the rest say once, few, many or name a class of expanded clone.

d_call: TRBD1
v_call: TRBV27
clone_size: once
j_call: TRBJ2-7
cdr3_nt: TGTGCCAGCAGGCCCGGGACAGAAATTTACGAGCAGTACTTC
cdr3_aa: CASRPGTEIYEQYF

d_call: TRBD2
v_call: TRBV7-9
clone_size: NA
j_call: TRBJ2-1
cdr3_nt: TGTGCCAGCAGCCTCAGCGGGGGGGCCTACAATGAGCAGTTCTTC
cdr3_aa: CASSLSGGAYNEQFF

d_call: NA
v_call: TRBV6-4
clone_size: NA
j_call: TRBJ2-1
cdr3_nt: TGTGCCAGCAGTGACCCTATGAGAGGATGGCTTGGACTATCCTCCTACAATGAGCAGTTCTTC
cdr3_aa: CASSDPMRGWLGLSSYNEQFF

d_call: TRBD2
v_call: TRBV27
clone_size: once
j_call: TRBJ2-1
cdr3_nt: TGTGCCAGCAGTCCCGGGACTAGCGGGGGGAATGAGCAGTTCTTC
cdr3_aa: CASSPGTSGGNEQFF

d_call: NA
v_call: TRBV14
clone_size: NA
j_call: TRBJ2-1
cdr3_nt: TGTGCCAGCAGCCAAGAAAGGAGGAATGAGCAGTTCTTC
cdr3_aa: CASSQERRNEQFF

d_call: TRBD1
v_call: TRBV27
clone_size: NA
j_call: TRBJ1-1
cdr3_nt: TGTGCCAGCAGTTCAGGGGGCGTTCCTTCTGAAGCTTTCTTT
cdr3_aa: CASSSGGVPSEAFF

d_call: NA
v_call: TRBV6-6
clone_size: NA
j_call: TRBJ1-3
cdr3_nt: TGTGCCAGCAGTTACCGCCAGTATACTGGAAACACCATATATTTT
cdr3_aa: CASSYRQYTGNTIYF

d_call: NA
v_call: TRBV25-1
clone_size: few
j_call: TRBJ1-1
cdr3_nt: TGTGCCAGCAGTGAGTACACGGGGGACACTGAAGCTTTCTTT
cdr3_aa: CASSEYTGDTEAFF

d_call: TRBD2
v_call: TRBV10-1
clone_size: NA
j_call: TRBJ2-5
cdr3_nt: TGCGCCAGCTGCGGGGGGGGGAACCAAGAGACCCAGTACTTC
cdr3_aa: CASCGGGNQETQYF

d_call: NA
v_call: TRBV4-1
clone_size: NA
j_call: TRBJ1-2
cdr3_nt: TGCGCCAGCAGCCAAGAAACGGAGGGCAGCGGCTATGGCTACACCTTC
cdr3_aa: CASSQETEGSGYGYTF

d_call: NA
v_call: TRBV6-5
clone_size: NA
j_call: TRBJ2-7
cdr3_nt: TGTGCCAGCAGCCCCACAGATTCCTACGAGCAGTACTTC
cdr3_aa: CASSPTDSYEQYF

d_call: NA
v_call: TRBV7-9
clone_size: few
j_call: TRBJ2-7
cdr3_nt: TGTGCCAGCAGCTGGGGTCCAGGGCCCGTTTACGAGCAGTACTTC
cdr3_aa: CASSWGPGPVYEQYF

d_call: NA
v_call: TRBV27
clone_size: once
j_call: TRBJ2-5
cdr3_nt: TGTGCCAGCAGCGAGGGACTGCGACAAGAGACCCAGTACTTC
cdr3_aa: CASSEGLRQETQYF

d_call: TRBD2
v_call: TRBV13
clone_size: NA
j_call: TRBJ2-1
cdr3_nt: TGTGCCAGCAGTCTCGGACTAGCGGGAAAATATGAGCAGTTCTTC
cdr3_aa: CASSLGLAGKYEQFF

d_call: NA
v_call: TRBV4-3
clone_size: NA
j_call: TRBJ2-3
cdr3_nt: TGCGCCAGCAGCCAAGATATCAACGGGGGGCCGGTAGATACGCAGTATTTT
cdr3_aa: CASSQDINGGPVDTQYF

d_call: TRBD2
v_call: TRBV9
clone_size: NA
j_call: TRBJ2-1
cdr3_nt: TGTGCCAGCAGCGCCTATAGCGGGGCGGCACCTTACAATGAGCAGTTCTTC
cdr3_aa: CASSAYSGAAPYNEQFF

d_call: TRBD1
v_call: TRBV6-1
clone_size: NA
j_call: TRBJ2-7
cdr3_nt: TGTGCCAGCAGTGAGATCAGGGGGCGGTACGAGCAGTACTTC
cdr3_aa: CASSEIRGRYEQYF

d_call: TRBD2
v_call: TRBV7-9
clone_size: NA
j_call: TRBJ2-2
cdr3_nt: TGTGCCAGCAGCTCCCAGCGGGGGGTCCGCTGGGGGGAGCTGTTTTTT
cdr3_aa: CASSSQRGVRWGELFF

d_call: TRBD2
v_call: TRBV9
clone_size: NA
j_call: TRBJ2-2
cdr3_nt: TGTGCCAGCAGCGTAACAGCGGGGGGCCCGAACACCGGGGAGCTGTTTTTT
cdr3_aa: CASSVTAGGPNTGELFF

d_call: TRBD1
v_call: TRBV25-1
clone_size: NA
j_call: TRBJ1-4
cdr3_nt: TGTGCCAGCAGCGCTGGCATGACAGGGGATGATGAAAAACTGTTTTTT
cdr3_aa: CASSAGMTGDDEKLFF

d_call: TRBD1
v_call: TRBV7-6
clone_size: NA
j_call: TRBJ1-5
cdr3_nt: TGTGCCAGCAGCGCGGACAGGGGGGGTGGTCAGCCCCAGCATTTT
cdr3_aa: CASSADRGGGQPQHF

d_call: NA
v_call: TRBV9
clone_size: NA
j_call: TRBJ1-1
cdr3_nt: TGTGCCAGCAGCTTCACCACGGGGGGCACTGAAGCTTTCTTT
cdr3_aa: CASSFTTGGTEAFF

d_call: NA
v_call: TRBV6-1
clone_size: NA
j_call: TRBJ1-1
cdr3_nt: TGTGCCAGCAGGGAGTCGGGGTTCACTGAAGCTTTCTTT
cdr3_aa: CASRESGFTEAFF